These 21 T cell receptor beta chains were all obtained from the same sample, sequenced in a study of CD8 T cells in Susac syndrome. The authors reverse transcribed roughly 0.5 to 1 ug RNA with random hexamers. TCRdb processed the immunoSEQ multiplex PCR reads anew with MiXCR; each CDR3 protein has one entry. The repertoire holds hundreds of thousands of distinct CDR3 sequences, approximately 89% seen once, with more than 0.15% in the top ten. The sequencing input was CD8+ T cells from PBMCs. These receptors came from a human donor with multiple sclerosis.

V gene TRBV30 combines with J gene TRBJ2-1; 10 bases are a match to TRBD2. Germline assignment: CDR1 GTSNPN and CDR2 SVGIG (reference sequence). This CDR3 is 16 amino acids long. Losses at the gene ends were 1 base for V and 4 bases for J; bases not matched to a gene: 7. The CDR3 sequence is CAWSALAGATYNEQFF. DNA for the CDR3: TGTGCCTGGAGTGCCCTAGCGGGGGCCACGTACAATGAGCAGTTCTTC.

This rearrangement joins TRBV7-9 to TRBJ1-1; 9 bases fit TRBD1. This CDR3 spans 15 amino acids. The V gene end was trimmed by 5 bases and the J gene end by 3 bases; junction bases not matched to a gene: 7. The germline V gene has CDR1 SEHNR and CDR2 FQNEAQ (reference sequence). The DNA of the CDR3 is TGTGCCAGCAGCCCCGGACAGGGGCGGGACACTGAAGCTTTCTTT. It translates to CASSPGQGRDTEAFF.

V gene TRBV4-1 combines with J gene TRBJ1-3; 7 bases line up with TRBD1. The CDR3 extends over 15 amino acids. Germline trimming cut 4 bases from V and 2 bases from J; bases unmatched to any gene: 5. Germline V lookup: CDR1 MGHRA, CDR2 YSYEKL. The CDR3 DNA follows: TGCGCCAGCAGCCTCACAGGGGTTACTGGAAACACCATATATTTT. Translation gives CASSLTGVTGNTIYF.

The chain is built from TRBV13 and TRBJ2-7, with a tentative D call TRBD1 (5 bases). Germline assignment: CDR1 PRHDT and CDR2 FYEKMQ (reference sequence). The CDR3 runs to 13 residues. The V end was cut by 5 bases, the J end by 7 bases, with 15 bases between. CDR3 loop: CASSDSQGKEQYF. The CDR3 nucleotides read TGTGCCAGCAGCGACTCTCAGGGAAAAGAGCAGTACTTC.

The chain links TRBV7-9 to TRBJ2-7; the D is unclear. CDR3 length: 15 residues. The V gene lost 0 bases and the J gene lost 3 bases, with 12 bases spanning the gap. Germline loops: CDR1 SEHNR, CDR2 FQNEAQ (reference sequence). In DNA, the CDR3 is TGTGCCAGCAGCTTAGCATCGTCCCTGCTCTACGAGCAGTACTTC. It yields the protein CASSLASSLLYEQYF.

This clonotype has just a few counts. The rearrangement joins TRBV7-9 to TRBJ2-1; D ambiguous. Trimming shortened V by 1 base and J by 7 bases, and 5 bases separated the two germline ends. There are 12 residues in the CDR3. Germline loops: CDR1 SEHNR, CDR2 FQNEAQ (reference sequence). The DNA for the CDR3 is TGTGCCAGCAGCTTAGGTCGGAATGAGCAGTTCTTC. Its translation: CASSLGRNEQFF.

The chain links TRBV12-3 or TRBV12-4 to TRBJ1-1; D might be TRBD1 (5 bases). The CDR3 covers 16 residues. V was clipped by 6 bases and J by 6 bases, with 23 bases between them. The CDR3 nucleotides read TGTGCCAGCAGCCCCTGGGTGGCAGGGCGAAAGGCTGAAGCTTTCTTT. This codes for CASSPWVAGRKAEAFF.

This chain uses TRBV18 with TRBJ2-5; D tentatively reads TRBD1 or TRBD2 (5 bases each). CDR3 length equals 16 residues. CDR1 is KGHSH and CDR2 is LQKENI in the germline V gene. Trimming stripped 3 bases from V and 0 bases from J, with 14 bases between. CDR3 residues: CASSPVPGRNQETQYF. The CDR3, as DNA: TGTGCCAGCTCACCCGTTCCGGGACGGAACCAAGAGACCCAGTACTTC.

This chain connects TRBV6-4 to TRBJ2-1; D perhaps matches TRBD1 (6 bases). The V end lost 3 bases, the J end lost 8 bases, and 20 bases lay between the germline ends. Per the germline V gene, CDR1 is MRHNA and CDR2 is SNTAGT. The CDR3 runs 16 residues. CDR3: CASSETGGRGSDEQFF. Here the CDR3 DNA reads TGTGCCAGCAGTGAAACCGGAGGCAGGGGATCCGATGAGCAGTTCTTC.

The rearrangement links TRBV12-3 or TRBV12-4 to TRBJ2-7; D uncertain. The CDR3 is 15 amino acids. Trimming removed 6 bases at V and 0 bases at J, with 15 bases between. CDR3 sequence: CASSIESGSSYEQYF. The CDR3, as DNA: TGTGCCAGCAGCATTGAGTCCGGCAGCTCCTACGAGCAGTACTTC.

The chain employs TRBV30 and TRBJ1-1; 7 bases align to TRBD1. From germline, CDR1 is GTSNPN and CDR2 SVGIG (reference sequence). The CDR3 spans 14 residues. V was clipped by 5 bases and J by 0 bases; unmatched bases: 6. CDR3 sequence reads: CAWRTGGMNTEAFF. The CDR3 region has the DNA TGTGCCTGGCGGACAGGAGGAATGAACACTGAAGCTTTCTTT.

The chain recombines TRBV12-3 or TRBV12-4 with TRBJ2-7; no firm D call. V lost 4 bases, J lost 2 bases, and 9 bases lay in between. The CDR3 has 13 amino acids. The CDR3: CASSYGVPYEQYF. The CDR3 region has the DNA TGTGCCAGCAGTTACGGCGTCCCCTACGAGCAGTACTTC.

V is TRBV27 and J is TRBJ2-1; the D is unclear. Germline V gene lookup returns CDR1 MNHEY and CDR2 SMNVEV (reference sequence). The V and J ends lost 4 bases and 2 bases respectively, with 12 bases between them. This CDR3 comprises 15 residues. CDR3 bases: TGTGCCAGCAGTTCGGCACCAAGCCCCTACAATGAGCAGTTCTTC. It yields the protein CASSSAPSPYNEQFF.

The chain employs TRBV28 and TRBJ2-7, with D hard to call. Trimming took 3 bases from V and 7 from J, leaving 10 bases between them. In germline, CDR1 is MDHEN, CDR2 SYDVKM. The CDR3 spans 12 residues. The CDR3 coding sequence is TGTGCCAGCAGTTTCGGATCGATTGAGCAGTACTTC. Amino acids: CASSFGSIEQYF.

The CDR3, as DNA: TGTGCCAGCAGCCAATTGTTGAATGAAAAACTGTTTTTT. This translates into CASSQLLNEKLFF. The chain is built from TRBV16 and TRBJ1-4; D gene unclear. V gave up 1 base and J gave up 5 bases, with 5 bases separating them. Germline values: CDR1 KGHSY, CDR2 FQNENV. CDR3 length: 13 amino acids. The whole variable domain, remainder taken from reference TRBV16 and TRBJ1-4, is GEEVAQTPKHLVRGEGQKAKLYCAPIKGHSYVFWYQQVLKNEFKFLISFQNENVFDETGMPKERFSAKCLPNSPCSLEIQATKLEDSAVYFCASSQLLNEKLFFGSGTQLSVL.

The genes are TRBV4-2 and TRBJ1-2; 7 bases fit TRBD1. The germline gives CDR1 LGHNA, CDR2 YNFKEQ. V lost 1 base, J lost 4 bases, and 6 bases stayed unmatched. The CDR3 extends over 15 amino acids. The CDR3 region is CASSQGGQQGYGYTF. Written as DNA, the CDR3 is TGTGCCAGCAGCCAAGGGGGACAGCAAGGCTATGGCTACACCTTC.

The chain carries TRBV28 and TRBJ2-4, with D tentatively TRBD1 or TRBD2 (6 bases each). With 8 bases removed from V and 0 bases from J, the gap between germline ends came to 17 bases. The CDR3 is made up of 16 amino acids. CDR1 MDHEN and CDR2 SYDVKM come from the germline V gene. The CDR3, as DNA: TGTGCCAGCCGACTCCAGGGGACTCTAGCCAAAAACATTCAGTACTTC. This translates into CASRLQGTLAKNIQYF.

The CDR3 coding sequence is TGTGCCAGTAGTATTAGGGGACCCAACCCCGTTTTGCGAAACACTGAAGCTTTCTTT. It encodes CASSIRGPNPVLRNTEAFF. The chain couples TRBV19 to TRBJ1-1, with D possibly matching TRBD1 (5 bases). This CDR3 is 19 amino acids long. V lost 3 bases, J lost 2 bases, and 25 bases lay in between. Per germline, CDR1 LNHDA and CDR2 SQIVND (reference sequence). The full variable domain, its missing parts supplied by reference TRBV19 and TRBJ1-1, is DGGITQSPKYLFRKEGQNVTLSCEQNLNHDAMYWYRQDPGQGLRLIYYSQIVNDFQKGDIAEGYSVSREKKESFPLTVTSAQKNPTAFYLCASSIRGPNPVLRNTEAFFGQGTRLTVV.

The V gene is TRBV6-6, the J gene TRBJ1-5; D uncertain. This CDR3 has 14 amino acids. Per the germline V gene, CDR1 is MNHNY and CDR2 is SVGAGI (reference sequence). The V end lost 4 bases, the J end lost 1 base, and 8 bases lay between the germline ends. CDR3 amino acids: CASSLQQSNQPQHF. CDR3 nucleotide sequence: TGTGCCAGCAGTTTACAACAGAGCAATCAGCCCCAGCATTTT.

The chain employs TRBV5-4 and TRBJ2-7; D may be TRBD1 (6 bases). Germline-derived CDR1 and CDR2 are SGHNT and YYREEE (reference sequence). The CDR3 extends over 13 amino acids. Trimming cost V 3 bases and J 4 bases, with 11 bases left between them. This CDR3 reads CASSYRQAYEQYF. The CDR3 DNA sequence: TGTGCCAGCAGCTACCGACAGGCGTACGAGCAGTACTTC.

There are a few counts of this clonotype. V gene TRBV29-1 combines with J gene TRBJ2-7; 7 bases fit TRBD1. Germline V gives CDR1 SQVTM, CDR2 ANQGSEA. With V trimmed by 4 bases and J by 2 bases, 8 bases remained unmatched. The CDR3 extends over 14 amino acids. In DNA form, the CDR3 reads TGCAGCGTTGCGGGTGAAAGGGGGCCCTACGAGCAGTACTTC. Its translation is CSVAGERGPYEQYF.